These T cell receptor beta chains were read from a single sample in a study of radiation and T cells in renal cell carcinoma. Some clones are missing from TCRdb's copy, which holds only in-frame ones; the method was immunoSEQ multiplex PCR. The table has some 150,000 clones, 65% to 90% seen once. The input for sequencing was blood, taken from a patient whose treatment included radiotherapy and nephrectomy. Every receptor here comes from a woman aged 45-60 years with renal cell carcinoma. Both conserved end residues are part of each CDR3. D genes are given only for firm matches. A row's size may be missing; if present it is once, few, many or a size class.

TRBD1	TRBV25-1	-	TRBJ1-2	CASSFSGGGYTF	TGTGCCAGCAGTTTTTCAGGGGGGGGCTACACCTTC
-	TRBV7-3	-	TRBJ2-6	CASSPLDGANVLTF	TGTGCCAGCAGCCCCCTGGATGGGGCCAACGTCCTGACTTTC
TRBD1	TRBV19	-	TRBJ1-1	CASSTWTGGFKYTEAFF	TGTGCCAGTAGTACCTGGACAGGGGGCTTTAAGTACACTGAAGCTTTCTTT
-	TRBV28	-	TRBJ2-2	CASITPTRVGTGELFF	TGTGCCAGCATCACACCAACGAGGGTTGGCACCGGGGAGCTGTTTTTT
-	TRBV23-1	few	TRBJ1-1	CASSPRDRNTEAFF	TGCGCCAGCAGTCCACGGGACCGGAACACTGAAGCTTTCTTT
-	TRBV10-3	-	TRBJ2-2	CASRGAVSGELFF	TGTGCCTCCCGGGGGGCCGTGTCAGGGGAGCTGTTTTTT
TRBD2	TRBV7-3	-	TRBJ2-7	CASSDREGEQYF	TGTGCCAGCAGCGACCGGGAGGGCGAGCAGTACTTC
TRBD1	TRBV19	-	TRBJ2-7	CASSTPGTGTTEQYF	TGTGCCAGTAGTACGCCCGGGACAGGGACTACCGAGCAGTACTTC
-	TRBV10-2	-	TRBJ1-3	CASSESTLGNTIYF	TGCGCCAGCAGTGAGTCGACGCTAGGAAACACCATATATTTT
TRBD1	TRBV18	once	TRBJ1-2	CASSPGTETNYGYTF	TGTGCCAGCTCACCGGGGACAGAAACAAACTATGGCTACACCTTC
-	TRBV6-1	-	TRBJ1-2	CASSEAPTRDYGYTF	TGTGCCAGCAGTGAAGCGCCTACGCGAGACTATGGCTACACCTTC
-	TRBV19	-	TRBJ2-3	CASSINTPDTQYF	TGTGCCAGTAGTATAAACACCCCAGATACGCAGTATTTT
-	TRBV6-4	-	TRBJ1-5	CASRLAAYSNQPQHF	TGTGCCAGTCGTCTGGCGGCTTATAGCAATCAGCCCCAGCATTTT
-	TRBV4-1	-	TRBJ1-4	CASSQDRGPGDGEKLFF	TGCGCCAGCAGCCAAGATCGCGGACCAGGGGACGGTGAAAAACTGTTTTTT
-	TRBV7-2	-	TRBJ2-2	CANAFPNTGELFF	TGTGCCAACGCGTTCCCGAACACCGGGGAGCTGTTTTTT
-	TRBV5-1	-	TRBJ2-6	CASSLEIVAPSGANVLTF	TGCGCCAGCAGCTTGGAGATAGTTGCTCCCTCTGGGGCCAACGTCCTGACTTTC
-	TRBV6-5	-	TRBJ1-2	CASRWNYGYTF	TGTGCCAGCAGGTGGAACTATGGCTACACCTTC
TRBD1	TRBV4-1	-	TRBJ1-5	CASSQARGQGPQHF	TGCGCCAGCAGCCAAGCCAGGGGACAGGGGCCCCAGCATTTT
-	TRBV4-2	-	TRBJ2-7	CASSQVTGAEDEQYF	TGTGCCAGCAGCCAAGTAACGGGGGCAGAGGACGAGCAGTACTTC
TRBD2	TRBV19	-	TRBJ2-7	CASSRTSGEPYEQYF	TGTGCCAGTAGTAGGACTAGCGGAGAACCCTACGAGCAGTACTTC
TRBD1	TRBV19	-	TRBJ1-1	CASRLTGAVGNTEAFF	TGTGCCAGTAGACTAACAGGGGCGGTTGGGAACACTGAAGCTTTCTTT
TRBD1	TRBV9	-	TRBJ1-1	CASSPLEGTVMNTEAFF	TGTGCCAGCAGCCCATTGGAAGGGACAGTTATGAACACTGAAGCTTTCTTT
-	TRBV29-1	-	TRBJ2-3	CSVDRAGQDTQYF	TGCAGCGTTGATAGGGCGGGGCAAGATACGCAGTATTTT
-	TRBV19	-	TRBJ1-6	CASSRTTGYNSPLHF	TGTGCCAGTAGCCGCACCACAGGGTATAATTCACCCCTCCACTTT
-	TRBV7-2	once	TRBJ2-3	CASSLAGAGASQYF	TGTGCCAGCAGCTTAGCCGGGGCGGGGGCTTCGCAGTATTTT
TRBD1	TRBV5-5	-	TRBJ2-2	CASSWTTGMVNTGELFF	TGTGCCAGCAGCTGGACGACAGGGATGGTTAACACCGGGGAGCTGTTTTTT
TRBD1	TRBV7-8	-	TRBJ2-7	CASSFPGQGGYEQYF	TGTGCCAGCAGCTTTCCGGGACAGGGGGGGTACGAGCAGTACTTC
-	TRBV5-1	few	TRBJ1-1	CASSRGSGEAFF	TGCGCCAGCAGCAGGGGGTCGGGGGAAGCTTTCTTT
-	TRBV28	-	TRBJ1-5	CASTSVRIGQPQHF	TGTGCCAGCACCTCGGTGAGGATTGGACAGCCCCAGCATTTT
TRBD2	TRBV25-1	-	TRBJ2-3	CASSEPSGSRTDTQYF	TGTGCCAGCAGTGAGCCTAGCGGGAGTAGGACAGATACGCAGTATTTT
-	TRBV2	-	TRBJ2-7	CASSEDFYEQYF	TGTGCCAGCAGTGAGGACTTCTACGAGCAGTACTTC
TRBD2	TRBV7-2	-	TRBJ2-5	CASSETGLAGTQYF	TGTGCCAGCAGCGAAACGGGACTAGCGGGGACCCAGTACTTC
-	TRBV27	-	TRBJ1-4	CASSRETGEKLFF	TGTGCCAGCAGCCGCGAAACTGGGGAAAAACTGTTTTTT
-	TRBV10-1	-	TRBJ2-7	CASSESLTGTYEQYF	TGCGCCAGCAGTGAGTCGCTGACAGGCACCTACGAGCAGTACTTC
TRBD2	TRBV28	-	TRBJ2-3	CASSPLAGGVYADTQYF	TGTGCCAGCAGCCCTCTAGCGGGGGGGGTGTACGCAGATACGCAGTATTTT
-	TRBV7-2	-	TRBJ1-2	CASRGIGNYGYTF	TGTGCCAGCCGGGGGATCGGAAACTATGGCTACACCTTC
TRBD1	TRBV28	-	TRBJ2-2	CATRTGQFGELFF	TGTGCCACGCGGACAGGTCAATTCGGGGAGCTGTTTTTT
-	TRBV7-2	-	TRBJ1-5	CASSKGRAEPQHF	TGTGCCAGCAGCAAGGGACGGGCGGAGCCCCAGCATTTT
-	TRBV28	-	TRBJ2-7	CASSALSQQYF	TGTGCCAGCAGTGCATTATCTCAGCAGTACTTC
TRBD2	TRBV7-6	-	TRBJ2-2	CASSYLAGGPNTGELFF	TGTGCCAGCAGCTACTTAGCGGGAGGCCCGAACACCGGGGAGCTGTTTTTT
-	TRBV4-2	-	TRBJ1-2	CASSRRGGEHGYTF	TGTGCCAGCAGCCGCCGCGGGGGGGAGCATGGCTACACCTTC
-	TRBV29-1	-	TRBJ2-6	CSVGRGSGANVLTF	TGCAGCGTTGGGAGGGGCTCTGGGGCCAACGTCCTGACTTTC
TRBD2	TRBV7-9	once	TRBJ2-1	CASSFGLELYSDEQFF	TGTGCCAGCAGCTTCGGACTAGAGCTCTATAGTGATGAGCAGTTCTTC
-	TRBV5-6	-	TRBJ1-1	CASSNGTPWETEAFF	TGTGCCAGCAGCAACGGGACCCCTTGGGAGACTGAAGCTTTCTTT
-	TRBV27	-	TRBJ1-5	CASSFYTPVSSNQPQHF	TGTGCCAGCAGTTTCTACACCCCTGTGAGTAGCAATCAGCCCCAGCATTTT
TRBD2	TRBV30	-	TRBJ2-5	CAWRLTSGGAGETQYF	TGTGCCTGGAGATTGACTAGCGGGGGGGCCGGAGAGACCCAGTACTTC
-	TRBV6-1	-	TRBJ1-4	CASSVKGDSVFNEKLFF	TGTGCCAGCAGTGTGAAGGGGGACTCCGTCTTTAATGAAAAACTGTTTTTT